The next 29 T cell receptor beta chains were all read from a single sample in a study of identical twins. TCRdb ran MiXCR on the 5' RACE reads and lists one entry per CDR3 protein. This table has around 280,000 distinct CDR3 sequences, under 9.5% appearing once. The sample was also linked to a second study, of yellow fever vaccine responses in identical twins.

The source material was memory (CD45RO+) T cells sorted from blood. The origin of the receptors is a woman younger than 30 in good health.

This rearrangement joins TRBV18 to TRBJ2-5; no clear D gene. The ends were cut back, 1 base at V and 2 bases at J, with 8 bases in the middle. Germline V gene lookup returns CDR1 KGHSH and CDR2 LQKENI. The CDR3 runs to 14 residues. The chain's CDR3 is CASSPRGWQETQYF. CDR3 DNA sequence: TGTGCCAGCTCACCACGTGGGTGGCAAGAGACCCAGTACTTC.

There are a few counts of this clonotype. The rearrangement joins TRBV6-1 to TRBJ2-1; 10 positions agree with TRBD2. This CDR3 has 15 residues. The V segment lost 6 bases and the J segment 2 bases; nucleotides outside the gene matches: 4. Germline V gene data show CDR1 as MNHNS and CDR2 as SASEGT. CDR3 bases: TGTGCCAGCAGCCCACTAGCGGGACCCTACAATGAGCAGTTCTTC. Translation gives CASSPLAGPYNEQFF.

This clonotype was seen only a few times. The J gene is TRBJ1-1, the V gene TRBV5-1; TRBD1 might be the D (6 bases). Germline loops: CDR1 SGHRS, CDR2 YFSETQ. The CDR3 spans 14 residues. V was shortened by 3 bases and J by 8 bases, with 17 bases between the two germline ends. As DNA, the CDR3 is TGCGCCAGCAGCTCTGGAGGGGGATGGACAGAAGCTTTCTTT. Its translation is CASSSGGGWTEAFF.

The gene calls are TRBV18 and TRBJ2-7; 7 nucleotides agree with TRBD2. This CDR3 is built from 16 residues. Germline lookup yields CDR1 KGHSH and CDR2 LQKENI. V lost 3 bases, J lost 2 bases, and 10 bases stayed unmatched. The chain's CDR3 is CASSPSAGTPPYEQYF. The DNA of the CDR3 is TGTGCCAGCTCACCGTCAGCGGGAACCCCTCCCTACGAGCAGTACTTC. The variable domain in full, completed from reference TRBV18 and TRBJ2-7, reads NAGVMQNPRHLVRRRGQEARLRCSPMKGHSHVYWYRQLPEEGLKFMVYLQKENIIDESGMPKERFSAEFPKEGPSILRIQQVVRGDSAAYFCASSPSAGTPPYEQYFGPGTRLTVT.

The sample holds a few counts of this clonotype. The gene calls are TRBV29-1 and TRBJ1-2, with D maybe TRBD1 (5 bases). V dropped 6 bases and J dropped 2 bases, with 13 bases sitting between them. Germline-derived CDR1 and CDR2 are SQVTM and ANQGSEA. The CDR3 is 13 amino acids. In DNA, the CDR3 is TGCAGCGTGACGGGGGAAGGGAACTATGGCTACACCTTC. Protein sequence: CSVTGEGNYGYTF.

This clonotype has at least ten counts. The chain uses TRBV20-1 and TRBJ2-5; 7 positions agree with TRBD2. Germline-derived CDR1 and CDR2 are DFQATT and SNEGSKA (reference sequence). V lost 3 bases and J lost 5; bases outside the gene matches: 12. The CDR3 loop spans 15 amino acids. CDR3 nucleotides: TGCAGTGCTAGGGAGGCCGGACGGGGGGTGGAGACCCAGTACTTC. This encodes CSAREAGRGVETQYF.

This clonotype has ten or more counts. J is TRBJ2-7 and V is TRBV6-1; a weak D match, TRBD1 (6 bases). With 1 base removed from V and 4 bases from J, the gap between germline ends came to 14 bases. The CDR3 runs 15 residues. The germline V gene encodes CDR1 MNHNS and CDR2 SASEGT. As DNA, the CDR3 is TGTGCCAGCAGTGAAGGACAGGAGAGATTTTACGAGCAGTACGTC. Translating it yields CASSEGQERFYEQYV.

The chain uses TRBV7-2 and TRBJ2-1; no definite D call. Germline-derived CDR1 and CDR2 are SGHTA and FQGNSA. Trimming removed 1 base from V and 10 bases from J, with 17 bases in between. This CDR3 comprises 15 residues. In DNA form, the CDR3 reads TGTGCCAGCAGCTTAGGGGGATTACCTAGGTGGGAGCAGTTCTTC. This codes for CASSLGGLPRWEQFF.

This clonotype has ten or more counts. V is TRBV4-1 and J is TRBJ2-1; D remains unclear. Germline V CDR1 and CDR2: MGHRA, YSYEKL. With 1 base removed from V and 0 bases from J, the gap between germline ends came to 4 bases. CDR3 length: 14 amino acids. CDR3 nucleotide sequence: TGCGCCAGCAGCCAAGTTGGCTCCTACAATGAGCAGTTCTTC. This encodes CASSQVGSYNEQFF.

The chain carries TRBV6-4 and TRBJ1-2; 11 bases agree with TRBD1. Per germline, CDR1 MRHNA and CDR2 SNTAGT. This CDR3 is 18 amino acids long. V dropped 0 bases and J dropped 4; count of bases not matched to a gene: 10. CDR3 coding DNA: TGTGCCAGCAGTGACTCCCCGGGACAGGGGGAATTCGGCTATGGCTACACCTTC. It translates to CASSDSPGQGEFGYGYTF.

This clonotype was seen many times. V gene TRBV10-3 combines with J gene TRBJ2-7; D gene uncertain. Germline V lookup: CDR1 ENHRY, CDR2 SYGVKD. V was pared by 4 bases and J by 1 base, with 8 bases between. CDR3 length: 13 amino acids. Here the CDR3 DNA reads TGTGCCATCAGTGTCCTAGGGTCCTACGAGCAGTACTTC. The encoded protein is CAISVLGSYEQYF.

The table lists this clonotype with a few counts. The CDR3 region is CASSLGRRRGTEAFF. CDR3 nucleotide sequence: TGTGCCAGCAGTTTAGGGCGAAGACGGGGAACTGAAGCTTTCTTT. The chain employs TRBV12-3 or TRBV12-4 and TRBJ1-1; D is ambiguous. CDR3 length: 15 amino acids. Trimming took 1 base from V and 5 from J, leaving 14 bases between them.

The CDR3 here is CASSSLGLAVTDTQYF. CDR3 coding DNA: TGTGCCAGCAGTTCCCTTGGACTAGCGGTAACAGATACGCAGTATTTT. The chain is built from TRBV28 and TRBJ2-3; TRBD2 matches 10 bases. CDR3 length equals 16 residues. V shed 4 bases, J shed 3 bases, and the junction held 7 bases outside the gene matches. Germline V gene sequence: CDR1 MDHEN, CDR2 SYDVKM.

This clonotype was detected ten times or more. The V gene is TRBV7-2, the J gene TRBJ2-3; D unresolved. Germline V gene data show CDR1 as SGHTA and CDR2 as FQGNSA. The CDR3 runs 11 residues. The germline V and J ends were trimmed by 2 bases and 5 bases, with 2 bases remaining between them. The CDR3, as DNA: TGTGCCAGCAGCTTAAAAGATACGCAGTATTTT. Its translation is CASSLKDTQYF.

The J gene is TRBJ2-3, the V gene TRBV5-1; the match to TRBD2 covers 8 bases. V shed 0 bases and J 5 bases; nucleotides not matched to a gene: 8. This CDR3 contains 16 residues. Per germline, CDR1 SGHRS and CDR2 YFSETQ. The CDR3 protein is CASSLGEQAGGDTQYF. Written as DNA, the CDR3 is TGCGCCAGCAGCTTGGGAGAGCAGGCGGGAGGAGATACGCAGTATTTT.

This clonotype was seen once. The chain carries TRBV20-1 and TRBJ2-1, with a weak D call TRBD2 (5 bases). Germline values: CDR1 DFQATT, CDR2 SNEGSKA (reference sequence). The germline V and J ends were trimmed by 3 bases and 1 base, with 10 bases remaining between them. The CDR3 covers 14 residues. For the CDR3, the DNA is TGCAGTGCTAGGGACTTTCGTTCCTACAATGAGCAGTTCTTC. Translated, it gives CSARDFRSYNEQFF.

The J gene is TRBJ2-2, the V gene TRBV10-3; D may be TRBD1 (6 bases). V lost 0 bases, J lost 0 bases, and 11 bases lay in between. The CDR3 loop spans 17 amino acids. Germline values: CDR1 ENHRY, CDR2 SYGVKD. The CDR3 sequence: CAISESKRTANTGELFF. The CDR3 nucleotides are TGTGCCATCAGTGAGTCGAAGAGGACAGCGAACACCGGGGAGCTGTTTTTT.

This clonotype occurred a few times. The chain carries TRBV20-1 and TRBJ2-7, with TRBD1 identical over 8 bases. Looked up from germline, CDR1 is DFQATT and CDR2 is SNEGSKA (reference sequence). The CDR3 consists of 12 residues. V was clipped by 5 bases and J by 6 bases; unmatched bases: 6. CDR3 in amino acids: CSASGQVSEQYF. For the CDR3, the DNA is TGCAGTGCTTCGGGACAGGTATCCGAGCAGTACTTC.

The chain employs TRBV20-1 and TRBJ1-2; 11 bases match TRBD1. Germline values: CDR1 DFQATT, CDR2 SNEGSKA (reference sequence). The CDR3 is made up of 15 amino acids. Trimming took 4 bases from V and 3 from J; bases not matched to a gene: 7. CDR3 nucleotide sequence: TGCAGTGCTACTACTAGGACAGGGGGCGACTATGGCTACACCTTC. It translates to CSATTRTGGDYGYTF.

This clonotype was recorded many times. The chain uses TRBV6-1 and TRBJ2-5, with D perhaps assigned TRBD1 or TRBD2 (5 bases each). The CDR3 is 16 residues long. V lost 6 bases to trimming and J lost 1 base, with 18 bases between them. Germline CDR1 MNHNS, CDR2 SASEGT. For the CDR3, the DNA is TGTGCCAGCAGCGAATCCGGGACGAGGGGCCAAGAGACCCAGTACTTC. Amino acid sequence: CASSESGTRGQETQYF.

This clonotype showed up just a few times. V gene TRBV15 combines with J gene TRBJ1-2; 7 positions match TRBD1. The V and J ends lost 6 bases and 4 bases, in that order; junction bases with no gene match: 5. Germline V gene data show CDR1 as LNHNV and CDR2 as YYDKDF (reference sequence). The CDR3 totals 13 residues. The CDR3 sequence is CATREGAGYGYTF. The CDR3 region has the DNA TGTGCCACCAGGGAGGGGGCGGGCTATGGCTACACCTTC.

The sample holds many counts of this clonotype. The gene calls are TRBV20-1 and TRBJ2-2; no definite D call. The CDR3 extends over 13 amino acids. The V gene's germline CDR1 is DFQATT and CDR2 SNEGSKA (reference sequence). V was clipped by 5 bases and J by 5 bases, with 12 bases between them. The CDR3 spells CSAPRVRTGELFF. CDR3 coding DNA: TGCAGTGCTCCCCGCGTGCGGACCGGGGAGCTGTTTTTT.

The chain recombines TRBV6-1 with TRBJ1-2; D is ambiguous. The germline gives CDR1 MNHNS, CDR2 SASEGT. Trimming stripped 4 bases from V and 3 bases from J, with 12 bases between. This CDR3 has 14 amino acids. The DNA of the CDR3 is TGTGCCAGCAGTGGGGCCCCATATTACTATGGCTACACCTTC. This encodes CASSGAPYYYGYTF.

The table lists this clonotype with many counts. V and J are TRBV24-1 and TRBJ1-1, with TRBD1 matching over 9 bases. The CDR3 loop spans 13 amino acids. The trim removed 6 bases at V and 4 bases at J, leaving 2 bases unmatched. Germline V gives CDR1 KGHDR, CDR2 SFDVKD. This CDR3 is CATSSDRGTEAFF. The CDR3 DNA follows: TGTGCCACCAGTTCGGACAGGGGCACTGAAGCTTTCTTT.

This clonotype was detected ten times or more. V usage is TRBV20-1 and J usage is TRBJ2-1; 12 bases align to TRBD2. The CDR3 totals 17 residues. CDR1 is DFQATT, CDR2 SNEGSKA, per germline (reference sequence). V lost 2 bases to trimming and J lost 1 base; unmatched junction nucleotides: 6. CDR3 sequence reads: CSARTGTSGPSYNEQFF. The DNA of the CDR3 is TGCAGTGCTAGAACCGGGACTAGCGGGCCATCCTACAATGAGCAGTTCTTC.

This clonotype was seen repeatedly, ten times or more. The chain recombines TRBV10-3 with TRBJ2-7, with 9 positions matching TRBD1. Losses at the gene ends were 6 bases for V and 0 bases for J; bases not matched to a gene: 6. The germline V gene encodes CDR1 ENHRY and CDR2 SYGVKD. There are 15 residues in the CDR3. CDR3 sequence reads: CAIREGTGSSYEQYF. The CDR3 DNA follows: TGTGCCATCAGAGAAGGGACAGGGAGCTCCTACGAGCAGTACTTC.

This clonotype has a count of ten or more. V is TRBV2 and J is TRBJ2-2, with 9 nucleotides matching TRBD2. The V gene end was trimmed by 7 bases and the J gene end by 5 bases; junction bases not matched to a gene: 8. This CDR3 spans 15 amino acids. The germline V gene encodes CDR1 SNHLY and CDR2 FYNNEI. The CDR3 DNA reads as TGTGCCAGCAAGGGACTAGCTGGGGTAACCGGGGAGCTGTTTTTT. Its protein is CASKGLAGVTGELFF.

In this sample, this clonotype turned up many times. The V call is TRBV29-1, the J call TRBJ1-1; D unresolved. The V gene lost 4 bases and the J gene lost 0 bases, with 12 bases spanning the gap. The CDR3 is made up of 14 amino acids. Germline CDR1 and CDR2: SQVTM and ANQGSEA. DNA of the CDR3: TGCAGCGTTGCCCGGGGTCTCATGAACACTGAAGCTTTCTTT. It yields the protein CSVARGLMNTEAFF. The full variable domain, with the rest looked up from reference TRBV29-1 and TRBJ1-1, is SAVISQKPSRDICQRGTSLTIQCQVDSQVTMMFWYRQQPGQSLTLIATANQGSEATYESGFVIDKFPISRPNLTFSTLTVSNMSPEDSSIYLCSVARGLMNTEAFFGQGTRLTVV.

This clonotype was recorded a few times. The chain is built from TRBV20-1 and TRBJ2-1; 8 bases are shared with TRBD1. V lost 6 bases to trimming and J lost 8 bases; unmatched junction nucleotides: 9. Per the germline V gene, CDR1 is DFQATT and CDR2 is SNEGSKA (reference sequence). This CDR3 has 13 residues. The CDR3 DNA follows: TGCAGTGCGCGTCAGGGGGCGTTGTATGAGCAGTTCTTC. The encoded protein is CSARQGALYEQFF.